This TCR beta chain was observed in a study of OX40 agonist ivuxolimab in advanced cancers. Study as a whole: 30% to 40% of patients had received prior checkpoint inhibitor therapy.

Note on this clone: The same CDR3 is also encoded by other DNA sequences in this sample.

Repertoires were generated with immunoSEQ multiplex PCR, while TCRdb's copy carries only in-frame clones and drops some. Seen here are over 90,000 clones, about 90% observed once, and the top ten hold just over 0.15%. The material was CD4+ or CD8+ T cells sorted from blood, obtained in a trial of the OX40 agonist ivuxolimab. This receptor was obtained from an adult with an advanced solid tumor such as melanoma, head and neck, liver or kidney cancer.

CDR3 in DNA: TGTGCCAGCAGTGACAGGGTAGGGCAGCCCCAGCATTTT. Translating it yields CASSDRVGQPQHF. The chain joins TRBV6-1 to TRBJ1-5, with D perhaps matching TRBD1 (5 bases). Germline V gene sequence: CDR1 MNHNS, CDR2 SASEGT. CDR3 length: 13 residues. V was clipped by 3 bases and J by 7 bases, with 10 bases between them.